This entry lists 11 T cell receptor beta chains sequenced from one sample in a study of PD-1 blockade in classical Hodgkin lymphoma. Time point indicated: cycle 4 day 1 (C4D1), after 5 to 7 weeks of nivolumab. Every patient relapsed after autologous stem cell transplantation, and brentuximab vedotin exposure varied. This table comes from immunoSEQ multiplex PCR, and its TCRdb copy is limited to in-frame clones, with some not included. This sample has over 25,000 clones; about two thirds occur once, and the top ten carry 3% to 4.5%. Sequenced material: peripheral blood mononuclear cells (PBMCs), taken before the fourth cycle of nivolumab. These receptors all stem from a human donor with classical Hodgkin lymphoma.

The CDR3 bases are TGTGCCAGTAGTCTAGCCGACGGATTAAAACTGTTTTTT. This gives the protein CASSLADGLKLFF. V is TRBV19 and J is TRBJ1-4; D is undetermined. Looked up from germline, CDR1 is LNHDA and CDR2 is SQIVND (reference sequence). V dropped 5 bases and J dropped 10 bases, with 14 bases sitting between them. The CDR3 spans 13 residues.

This clone has a handful of counts. This chain links TRBV5-4 with TRBJ2-3; 14 bases map to TRBD2. The CDR3 covers 16 residues. With 4 bases clipped from V and 5 bases from J, the junction kept 6 bases outside the gene matches. The germline CDR1 and CDR2 sequences are SGHNT and YYREEE (reference sequence). The CDR3 here is CASSPTSGRGEDTQYF. The DNA for the CDR3 is TGTGCCAGCAGCCCGACTAGCGGGAGGGGGGAAGATACGCAGTATTTT.

This sequence joins TRBV11-1 and TRBJ2-7; D not resolved. Trimming took off 4 bases at V and 5 bases at J, with 12 bases between the two ends. CDR1 is SGHAT, CDR2 FQDESV, per germline (reference sequence). The CDR3 consists of 13 residues. In DNA form, the CDR3 reads TGTGCCAGCAGCTCCTCCAAGGCCGACGAGCAGTACTTC. The encoded protein is CASSSSKADEQYF.

This clone has a handful of counts. The chain has TRBV18 and TRBJ2-2; 11 bases are shared with TRBD1. The J segment lost 4 bases and the V segment lost 2 bases, leaving 3 bases of the junction unmatched. The germline CDR1 and CDR2 sequences are KGHSH and LQKENI. This CDR3 contains 16 residues. CDR3 amino acids: CASSPSGQGVTGELFF. The CDR3 DNA reads TGTGCCAGCTCACCATCGGGACAGGGGGTCACCGGGGAGCTGTTTTTT. Variable domain in full (rest from reference TRBV18 and TRBJ2-2): NAGVMQNPRHLVRRRGQEARLRCSPMKGHSHVYWYRQLPEEGLKFMVYLQKENIIDESGMPKERFSAEFPKEGPSILRIQQVVRGDSAAYFCASSPSGQGVTGELFFGEGSRLTVL.

This chain uses TRBV7-6 with TRBJ2-1; 10 nucleotides match TRBD2. Trimming removed 1 base from V and 2 bases from J; junction bases left unmatched: 2. The CDR3 contains 16 residues. Germline V gene data show CDR1 as SGHVS and CDR2 as FNYEAQ. CDR3 in amino acids: CASSLGGTSAYNEQFF. The CDR3 DNA follows: TGTGCCAGCAGCTTAGGGGGGACTAGCGCCTACAATGAGCAGTTCTTC.

This clone was seen more than once but under ten times. This sequence joins TRBV7-9 and TRBJ2-5, with D possibly being TRBD2 (5 bases). Germline V gene data show CDR1 as SEHNR and CDR2 as FQNEAQ (reference sequence). V shed 9 bases and J shed 6 bases, with 20 bases lying between them. The CDR3 is 14 residues long. The DNA of the CDR3 is TGTGCCAGTATCCTTATCCCCTCGGGAAAGACCCAGTACTTC. Its protein is CASILIPSGKTQYF.

This clone was seen a few times. The chain carries TRBV9 and TRBJ2-7; 8 bases are a match to TRBD1. Germline values: CDR1 SGDLS, CDR2 YYNGEE. V lost 2 bases and J lost 4; bases outside the gene matches: 5. This CDR3 region has 14 residues. The DNA of the CDR3 is TGTGCCAGCAGCGTTGGTGACAGGGGTTACGAGCAGTACTTC. Its protein product is CASSVGDRGYEQYF.

This chain links TRBV6-6 with TRBJ2-1, with 11 bases matching TRBD2. V gave up 4 bases and J gave up 4 bases; unmatched junction bases: 3. This CDR3 spans 15 amino acids. Per germline, CDR1 MNHNY and CDR2 SVGAGI (reference sequence). The CDR3 region is CASSSGLADYNEQFF. The CDR3, as DNA: TGTGCCAGCAGTTCGGGACTAGCGGATTACAATGAGCAGTTCTTC.

Sample share makes this clone medium-sized. The chain has TRBV2 and TRBJ1-5; possibly TRBD1 for D (6 bases). CDR3 length: 16 amino acids. V was cut by 5 bases and J by 7 bases, with 21 bases left in between. Looked up from germline, CDR1 is SNHLY and CDR2 is FYNNEI. CDR3 in DNA: TGTGCCAGCAGTCCCCTGGGGGCAGGGCCCAAGCAGCCCCAGCATTTT. It yields the protein CASSPLGAGPKQPQHF.

This chain connects TRBV7-3 to TRBJ2-1; 7 bases line up with TRBD2. The CDR3 loop spans 15 amino acids. Germline V gene sequence: CDR1 SGHTA, CDR2 FQGTGA. J was trimmed by 10 bases and V by 2 bases; bases with no gene match: 11. This CDR3 reads CASSLGGGTGYEQFF. For the CDR3, the DNA is TGTGCCAGCAGCTTAGGGGGAGGGACCGGATACGAGCAGTTCTTC. Looking up the rest from reference TRBV7-3 and TRBJ2-1 gives the full variable domain: GAGVSQTPSNKVTEKGKYVELRCDPISGHTALYWYRQSLGQGPEFLIYFQGTGAADDSGLPNDRFFAVRPEGSVSTLKIQRTERGDSAVYLCASSLGGGTGYEQFFGPGTRLTVL.

The V and J genes are TRBV27 and TRBJ1-2; 8 positions match TRBD1. Trimming took 4 bases from V and 8 from J; bases not matched to a gene: 9. The germline V gene has CDR1 MNHEY and CDR2 SMNVEV (reference sequence). This CDR3 spans 14 amino acids. The CDR3 reads CASSSGTGSGGYTF. CDR3 in DNA: TGTGCCAGCAGTTCAGGGACAGGCAGCGGGGGCTACACCTTC.